This T cell receptor beta chain was obtained from a study of cytomegalovirus exposure and HLA in healthy donors (dated by TCRdb to 2017 to 2019). Some background on the complete study: An earlier analysis of approximately 590 of the donors reported 250 to 300 Gb of sequence data and some 120 million unique TCR beta sequences from 150 million to 200 million T cells. Around 300 gigabases of sequencing data and 70 million to 100 million unique TCR sequences were included in an early release covering about 700 HLA-typed donors. Every repertoire in the discovery cohort had been generated on one and the same sequencing platform. HLA typing covered class I and class II loci at four-digit resolution. In addition to the first cohort of roughly 700 subjects, a separate validation cohort of 120 different subjects was used. Among around 400 genotyped donors of the cohort, an average of approximately 230,000 unique TCR beta nucleotide sequences were sequenced per donor, roughly a sixth of them non-productive. An earlier analysis of fewer than 700 of the donors applied high-throughput TCR beta sequencing to assess whether each TCR beta V gene segment acted as functional or pseudogenic. The study profiled the T cell repertoires of 550 to 700 subjects by immunosequencing and related them to cytomegalovirus serostatus. Of the roughly 400 genotyped donors, 65% to 90% fell in the genetic ancestry cluster associated with self-reported Caucasian donors. To predict cytomegalovirus infection status, the study brought together high-throughput TCR immunosequencing, statistical association of individual TCRs with disease status, and machine learning. The number of typed donors differed by locus: roughly 629-640 for A, B, C, DRB1 and DQB1; 500 to 550 for DQA1; about 600 for DPA1; and roughly 450 for DPB1. Alongside the repertoire data, information on donor age, sex, ethnicity and CMV serostatus was compiled. In a later analysis, previously published TCR beta repertoires from about 640 donors were re-analyzed and high-resolution HLA genotyping was added so that TCR occurrence patterns could be studied. About five DR-DQ haplotypes were treated as single units for association and clustering because of strong linkage in the cohort. Rather than using new phenotypic data, the later analysis identified candidate immune exposures from TCR beta sequences and from how often those sequences occurred across donors. The study was designed to test whether signatures of past pathogen exposure could be identified by cataloging public T cell receptors. A later genetic analysis used genome-wide SNP genotypes for about 60% of the 666 donors, treating that subset as a discovery cohort.

The research as a whole found: Because the 87-base-pair reads could not distinguish some IMGT-functional V segments, including TRBV6-2 and TRBV6-3, those segments were excluded. Most TCR sequences were seen in very few donors, while some public TCRs were found in many individuals. The only immune exposure information available for the cohort was CMV serostatus. Because HLA typing was missing for some donors at each locus, association tests included only the typed subset. In a later analysis, several top co-occurrence clusters were reported to appear linked to parvovirus B19, influenza, CMV and Epstein-Barr virus. The authors suggested that the approach could potentially be extended to other disease states and immunological phenotypes. In vitro tests confirmed that a few of the cytomegalovirus-associated TCR beta chains recognize cytomegalovirus antigens. According to a later analysis, most CMV-associated TCR beta chains appeared to be HLA-restricted, and the HLA associations seemed to be driven largely by CMV exposure. In a later analysis, HLA-associated TCR beta chains showed more clonal expansion and lower generation probabilities than non-associated chains that were equally common. A cluster of highly shared sequence variants was judged likely to represent a technical artifact of the sequencing pipeline. In the study, some 160 TCR beta chains were listed as associated with cytomegalovirus. According to a later analysis, TCR association rates differed among HLA loci, with DRB1 alleles showing the most associated TCRs and HLA-C alleles showing the fewest. Correlated functional status among segregating V segments might be attributable to linkage disequilibrium, but an unknown experimental factor could not be ruled out. Presence/absence analyses assumed roughly uniform sequencing depth across donors, an assumption that may not hold. At a false discovery rate of 0.05, a later analysis linked about 16,000 TCR beta sequences to specific HLA alleles. The cohort was sequenced for TCR beta chains only, and without alpha or paired-chain data the features that could be detected were limited. A further reported finding was that TCR beta sequences accurately predicted the HLA-A and HLA-B alleles for most subjects in the first cohort. In both the original and validation cohorts, the classifier was reported to diagnose cytomegalovirus status with high specificity and sensitivity. Because counts were too low, roughly 16 rarely observed V segments, including chromosome 9 orphons, were excluded from the earlier analysis of fewer than 650 of the donors. Compared with the 666-donor mean, donors in an Asian-associated ancestry cluster had fewer N-insertions in productive TCRs, according to a later genetic analysis. In an earlier analysis of about 600 of the donors, most TCR beta V segments appeared in productive rearrangements about 87% or about 30% of the time, broadly matching IMGT annotations. In a later genetic analysis, a missense DCLRE1C variant was associated with V-gene and J-gene trimming of TCR beta chains, and the association was replicated in an independent cohort. Strong co-occurrence of HLA alleles, especially DR and DQ, made assigning TCR associations to individual alleles difficult.

The cohort comprised fewer than 750 healthy bone marrow donors. Cohort members were all nominally healthy when sampled, although unrecorded immune exposures were likely present. The donor tested CMV seronegative and was one of the 352 seronegative cohort members. A peripheral blood sample was provided by each donor, and peripheral blood mononuclear cells were used for TCR beta sequencing. Genomic DNA extraction from the blood cell samples was performed with the Qiagen DNeasy Blood Extraction Kit. The germline ends are 13 bases apart after V is trimmed by 2 bases and J by 9 bases. From a lookup of the germline V gene, CDR1 and CDR2 are MNHNS and SASEGT. From cysteine to phenylalanine, the CDR3 is 13 amino acids long. Left in the record is the CDR3 DNA by itself, 39 bases read in frame from the first base. About this clone itself: Its antigen remains unidentified. No qualities accompany the bases; no much larger clone lies one base away.

Library preparation used the immunoSEQ multiplex PCR assay. The multiplex PCR relied on a mix of 60 forward primers for TCR Vbeta segments and 13 reverse primers for TCR Jbeta segments. A multiplex PCR assay on genomic DNA amplified the CDR3 region of rearranged TCR beta genes. The Illumina HiSeq System was used to sequence the amplified TCR beta libraries as 87-base-pair reads. The study's own analysis went as follows. Across the roughly 600 repertoires, a later analysis counted 60 million to 90 million unique TCR beta chains, roughly 11 million of which were shared by at least two donors. Raw reads were error-corrected and collapsed into unique sequences with a nearest-neighbor algorithm that merged closely related sequences to remove PCR and sequencing errors. V, D and J gene segments were assigned by aligning CDR3 sequences to IMGT reference sequences. For a sequence to be retained, at least a six-nucleotide match to both a V gene segment and a J gene segment was required. A rearrangement was called productive if the CDR3 had no stop codons and remained in frame with V and J, and every other rearrangement was called non-productive. Following IMGT convention, CDR3 was defined as the stretch from the second conserved V-encoded cysteine up to the conserved J-encoded phenylalanine. The earlier analysis of some 550 of the donors excluded any sequence lacking an unambiguous match to a single V gene segment. In an earlier analysis of some 590 of the donors, a V segment was called functional when productive rearrangements were above 56.7%, and segregating when the standard deviation between donors exceeded 5%. A statistical classification framework was built for diagnosing cytomegalovirus status from the catalog of TCR beta chain sequences. V and J gene assignment, in a later analysis, came from comparing TCR nucleotide sequences with IMGT/GENE-DB human TR gene sequences. In a later analysis, CDR3 sequences and most-parsimonious VDJ recombination scenarios were assigned using the TCRdist pipeline. In a later analysis, each TCR beta chain was defined by its CDR3 amino acid sequence together with its V-gene family, and reads lacking a unique V-gene family were excluded. In a later analysis, several hundred highly shared, low-generation-probability nucleotide sequences were removed to address suspected cross-contamination and a sequencing artifact. For each public chain, a later analysis derived a clonal expansion index from normalized ranks of inferred template counts within each repertoire. A later analysis computed generation probabilities with a VDJ recombination model fitted to out-of-frame rearrangements, and checked the results against IGoR. In a later analysis, TCR-TCR, TCR-HLA and TCR-CMV co-occurrence was scored with hypergeometric tests, and a repertoire-size bias correction was applied to TCR pairs. In a later analysis, false discovery rates were estimated by permuting HLA or CMV assignments 20 times. A later analysis grouped co-occurring TCRs with DBSCAN, adding TCRdist sequence similarity when clustering within HLA-allele-positive subsets. Repertoires with fewer than 30,000 or more than 120,000 public chains, plus five repertoires with anomalous nucleotide sharing, were excluded from co-occurrence clustering. TCRdb re-hosts the immuneACCESS table, in-frame sequences only. Its copies lack some clones; in the studies checked, an unresolved V gene accounts for under half of them, and the cause for the rest is not known. The V and J calls and clone size come from that table; D and trimming were worked out from the DNA. In this sample the table shows 100,000 or so clones, approximately 70% of which occur a single time. The ten largest account for roughly 3.2% of the sample.

This clonotype was sampled from a man between 25 and 39 years old in good health and CMV-seronegative. Sequenced: PBMCs. Recombination connected TRBV6-1 to TRBJ1-2; matching of 5 bases hints at TRBD1 as the D gene. The DNA sequence reads TGTGCCAGCAGTGAAACGACAGTAGGTAGCTACACCTTC. Its amino acids are CASSETTVGSYTF.